This passage covers 18 T cell receptor beta chains from one sample sequenced in a study of Ad26.COV2.S vaccination and SARS-CoV-2 variants. Method: immunoSEQ multiplex PCR; TCRdb's copy keeps in-frame clones and lacks some. The table has approximately 97,000 clones, around three quarters seen once; the top ten hold 15% to 20%. The sequencing here drew on peripheral blood, taken after recovery from COVID-19. These TCRs come from a human donor who had recovered from COVID-19.

The chain employs TRBV15 and TRBJ2-7, with 7 bases matching TRBD1. Germline trimming cut 5 bases from V and 4 bases from J; bases unmatched to any gene: 8. CDR1 is LNHNV and CDR2 is YYDKDF in the germline V gene (reference sequence). The CDR3 runs 14 residues. CDR3 nucleotides: TGTGCCACCAGCCGCGGACAGGAGTTTTACGAGCAGTACTTC. It codes for CATSRGQEFYEQYF.

The chain links TRBV3-1 (or the pseudogene TRBV3-2) to TRBJ2-5; D not certain. With 5 bases removed from V and 2 bases from J, the gap between germline ends came to 12 bases. Germline CDR1 and CDR2: LGHDT and YNNKEL (reference sequence). The CDR3 covers 14 residues. The CDR3 sequence is CASSADVWQETQYF. CDR3 coding DNA: TGTGCCAGCAGCGCCGATGTCTGGCAAGAGACCCAGTACTTC.

The rearrangement uses TRBV7-2 and TRBJ2-3; 8 bases are shared with TRBD2. J lost 5 bases, V lost 7 bases, and 11 bases had no gene match. Germline CDR1 SGHTA, CDR2 FQGNSA. The CDR3 consists of 15 residues. The CDR3 loop is CASTARGGHQDTQYF. The CDR3 DNA reads TGTGCCAGCACCGCGCGCGGGGGGCACCAAGATACGCAGTATTTT.

The chain joins TRBV29-1 to TRBJ2-5, with a weak D call TRBD2 (6 bases). The length of the CDR3 is 14 residues. Germline V gene data show CDR1 as SQVTM and CDR2 as ANQGSEA. Trimming removed 6 bases from V and 2 bases from J, with 16 bases in between. DNA of the CDR3: TGCAGCGTGCGGGAAGGTTGGGTACAAGAGACCCAGTACTTC. Translating gives CSVREGWVQETQYF.

The count of this clone is one. The chain links TRBV7-6 to TRBJ1-3, with TRBD1 matching 9 bases. J was trimmed by 4 bases and V by 3 bases; bases with no gene match: 7. CDR1 and CDR2 (germline): SGHVS, FNYEAQ. The CDR3 has 16 residues. Written as DNA, the CDR3 is TGTGCCAGCAGCTTGGGACAGGGCCGTTTGGGAAACACCATATATTTT. This sequence encodes CASSLGQGRLGNTIYF.

The V gene is TRBV7-9, the J gene TRBJ1-2; D possibly corresponds to TRBD1 (5 bases). CDR3 length equals 17 residues. Per the germline V gene, CDR1 is SEHNR and CDR2 is FQNEAQ (reference sequence). Trimming took 0 bases from V and 4 from J, leaving 18 bases between them. The CDR3 loop reads CASSLAPPGRLPYGYTF. CDR3 nucleotides: TGTGCCAGCAGCTTAGCCCCCCCGGGACGGCTGCCCTATGGCTACACCTTC.

The chain has TRBV27 and TRBJ1-1, with D maybe TRBD1 (5 bases). Deletions cut 5 bases from V and 1 base from J, with 14 bases between. The germline V gene encodes CDR1 MNHEY and CDR2 SMNVEV (reference sequence). This CDR3 has 15 amino acids. The CDR3, as DNA: TGTGCCAGCAGTCGCAGCAGGGTCGGGAACACTGAAGCTTTCTTT. As protein: CASSRSRVGNTEAFF.

The J gene is TRBJ2-2, the V gene TRBV4-3, with D uncertain. The germline V and J ends were trimmed by 3 bases and 5 bases, with 4 bases remaining between them. The CDR3 contains 12 residues. CDR1 and CDR2 (germline): LGHNA, YSLEER. The CDR3 DNA sequence: TGCGCCAGCAGCCACAGGACCGGGGAGCTGTTTTTT. Its protein product is CASSHRTGELFF.

DNA for the CDR3: TGTGCCAGCAGTTTTTCCGAAGCCGGGGAGCTGTTTTTT. Its protein is CASSFSEAGELFF. V is TRBV12-3 or TRBV12-4 and J is TRBJ2-2; no firm D call. Trimming pared 3 bases from V and 6 bases from J, leaving 8 bases between. The CDR3 runs 13 residues.

The V gene is TRBV2, the J gene TRBJ1-5; D is possibly TRBD1 (6 bases). Germline V gives CDR1 SNHLY, CDR2 FYNNEI. This CDR3 is 14 amino acids long. Trimming cost V 5 bases and J 0 bases, with 8 bases left between them. In nucleotides, the CDR3 is TGTGCCAGCAGTCGACAGGATAGCAATCAGCCCCAGCATTTT. It is translated as CASSRQDSNQPQHF.

J is TRBJ2-2 and V is TRBV7-3; 7 bases are shared with TRBD2. Per the germline V gene, CDR1 is SGHTA and CDR2 is FQGTGA. With V trimmed by 4 bases and J by 3 bases, 8 bases remained unmatched. There are 16 residues in the CDR3. Here the CDR3 DNA reads TGTGCCAGCAGCTGGTTTGCGGGGGAGGACACCGGGGAGCTGTTTTTT. Protein: CASSWFAGEDTGELFF.

The chain combines TRBV28 with TRBJ1-3; D might be TRBD1 (5 bases). CDR1 and CDR2 (germline): MDHEN, SYDVKM. Trimming took 5 bases from V and 0 from J, leaving 20 bases between them. CDR3 length equals 18 residues. The CDR3 loop reads CASSRVSGTGASGNTIYF. As DNA, the CDR3 is TGTGCCAGCAGTCGAGTTTCCGGGACGGGCGCCTCTGGAAACACCATATATTTT.

The genes are TRBV14 and TRBJ2-3; D possibly uses TRBD1 or TRBD2 (6 bases each). Germline-derived CDR1 and CDR2 are SGHDN and FVKESK. V lost 1 base, J lost 0 bases, and 14 bases lay in between. The CDR3 consists of 17 residues. CDR3 DNA sequence: TGTGCCAGCAGCCAAGGCCCTGGGGGGCGTAGCACAGATACGCAGTATTTT. Translating gives CASSQGPGGRSTDTQYF. The full variable domain, completed using reference TRBV14 and TRBJ2-3, is EAGVTQFPSHSVIEKGQTVTLRCDPISGHDNLYWYRRVMGKEIKFLLHFVKESKQDESGMPNNRFLAERTGGTYSTLKVQPAELEDSGVYFCASSQGPGGRSTDTQYFGPGTRLTVL.

This clone was picked up many times. This chain uses TRBV28 with TRBJ2-7; D gene uncertain. Deletions cut 6 bases from V and 5 bases from J, with 8 bases between. The germline V gene has CDR1 MDHEN and CDR2 SYDVKM. The CDR3 runs 11 residues. The CDR3 DNA follows: TGTGCCAGCAGATACAAAAACGAGCAGTACTTC. It codes for CASRYKNEQYF.

The chain is built from TRBV18 and TRBJ1-3; D is undetermined. Germline CDR1 KGHSH, CDR2 LQKENI. The V gene lost 8 bases and the J gene lost 4 bases, with 12 bases spanning the gap. The CDR3 is 13 residues long. The DNA for the CDR3 is TGTGCCAGCACCCAAGACTCGGGAAACACCATATATTTT. Translating gives CASTQDSGNTIYF.

The V call is TRBV30, the J call TRBJ1-5; D is possibly TRBD1 (5 bases). CDR1 is GTSNPN and CDR2 is SVGIG in the germline V gene (reference sequence). V was shortened by 0 bases and J by 5 bases, with 23 bases between the two germline ends. CDR3 length: 18 amino acids. CDR3 loop: CAWSVPGRGWGRDQPQHF. The CDR3 region has the DNA TGTGCCTGGAGTGTACCCGGGAGGGGATGGGGCAGAGATCAGCCCCAGCATTTT. Complete variable domain (other parts from reference TRBV30 and TRBJ1-5): SQTIHQWPATLVQPVGSPLSLECTVEGTSNPNLYWYRQAAGRGLQLLFYSVGIGQISSEVPQNLSASRPQDRQFILSSKKLLLSDSGFYLCAWSVPGRGWGRDQPQHFGDGTRLSIL.

V and J are TRBV6-2 or TRBV6-3 and TRBJ1-5; D uncertain. Germline CDR1 is MNHEY and CDR2 is SVGEGT. V was clipped by 0 bases and J by 6 bases, with 6 bases between them. This CDR3 has 13 amino acids. CDR3 residues: CASSYSISQPQHF. The CDR3 nucleotides read TGTGCCAGCAGTTACTCGATCTCTCAGCCCCAGCATTTT.

V is TRBV7-2 and J is TRBJ2-3; TRBD1 agrees at 7 bases. The germline gives CDR1 SGHTA, CDR2 FQGNSA. The CDR3 totals 15 residues. The V and J ends lost 5 bases and 1 base, in that order; junction bases with no gene match: 6. The CDR3 nucleotides are TGTGCCAGCAGCCCTACTACAGGGGGCACAGATACGCAGTATTTT. It encodes CASSPTTGGTDTQYF.